This T cell receptor beta chain emerged from a study of T cell repertoires in cytomegalovirus infection. Study findings and constraints: Cumulative public TCR beta family frequency identified CMV carriers with the relevant HLA. Dominating the ex vivo response were TCR beta clonotypes that were CMV-specific and HLA-C-restricted.

Losses at the gene ends were 2 bases for V and 6 bases for J; bases not matched to a gene: 12. The CDR3 has 17 residues. The germline V gene encodes CDR1 SGHTA and CDR2 FQGTGA. Each CDR3 protein is one row after TCRdb ran MiXCR on the reads. The sample has 95,000 to 150,000 distinct CDR3 sequences; about 32% are singletons. Ten or more counts support this clonotype. The antigen remains unidentified. This chain links TRBV7-3 with TRBJ2-1; 8 bases agree with TRBD2. The origin of this receptor is a human donor in good health (CMV status not recorded). Some clones in this sample may be carry-over from other donors' samples. The material was CD8+ T cells from cultured PBMCs, obtained from culture after CMV antigen stimulation. The CDR3 here is CASSLRPGTSLGNEQFF. The DNA for the CDR3 is TGTGCCAGCAGCTTACGACCTGGGACTAGTTTAGGCAATGAGCAGTTCTTC.